This record looks at one TCR beta chain sequence and its context. Libraries were prepared by immunoSEQ multiplex PCR; TCRdb keeps only in-frame clonotypes and omits some of them. This table holds under 200,000 clones, roughly nine tenths found once. This entry is derived from a study of blood T cell repertoires in COVID-19. The V gene's germline CDR1 is MNHEY and CDR2 SVGAGI. The V gene lost 8 bases and the J gene lost 5 bases, with 13 bases spanning the gap. The CDR3 sequence is 12 residues long. The sequence was obtained from a man between 60 and 70 years old with active or convalescent COVID-19. This chain uses TRBV6-5 with TRBJ2-7, with D possibly matching TRBD1 (6 bases). Sequenced input: peripheral blood. The DNA for the CDR3 is TGTGCCAGCGGCTCTAAGGGGGACGAGCAGTACTTC. Translated, it gives CASGSKGDEQYF.